One sample yielded the 4 T cell receptor beta chains listed below, sequenced in a study of graft-versus-host responses after intestinal transplantation. Which antigens these TCRs recognize remains unknown. The method was immunoSEQ multiplex PCR; TCRdb's version includes in-frame clones alone and lacks a portion of them. The repertoire has 90,000 to 120,000 clones, around 90% of them found once; the top ten carry roughly 0.71%. Sample: unstimulated CD4+ T cells sorted from spleen or lymph node cells, taken before transplant. Receptor source: a human donor who was the organ donor for an intestinal transplant.

The V gene is TRBV4-1, the J gene TRBJ1-1; maybe TRBD1 (6 bases). The ends were cut back, 5 bases at V and 0 bases at J, with 19 bases in the middle. Germline loops: CDR1 MGHRA, CDR2 YSYEKL. There are 17 residues in the CDR3. The CDR3, as DNA: TGCGCCAGCAGCGCATGGACAGCCGGGGGGGTGAACACTGAAGCTTTCTTT. It encodes CASSAWTAGGVNTEAFF.

The chain carries TRBV4-1 and TRBJ1-2; D not certain. The length of the CDR3 is 14 residues. From germline, CDR1 is MGHRA and CDR2 YSYEKL. The V and J ends lost 0 bases and 1 base respectively, with 6 bases between them. CDR3 sequence (DNA): TGCGCCAGCAGCCAAGAAGAGCGTAACTATGGCTACACCTTC. Amino acid sequence: CASSQEERNYGYTF.

The V gene is TRBV5-1, the J gene TRBJ2-2, with D perhaps TRBD1 (6 bases). The V gene's germline CDR1 is SGHRS and CDR2 YFSETQ. Deletions cut 2 bases from V and 3 bases from J, with 11 bases between. CDR3 length equals 15 residues. The CDR3 sequence: CASSLSRGYTGELFF. The CDR3 nucleotides are TGCGCCAGCAGCTTATCCAGGGGCTACACCGGGGAGCTGTTTTTT.

The chain combines TRBV4-1 with TRBJ2-7; maybe TRBD1 (7 bases). In germline, CDR1 is MGHRA, CDR2 YSYEKL. V was pared by 4 bases and J by 5 bases, with 18 bases between. The CDR3 extends over 15 amino acids. CDR3 nucleotides: TGCGCCAGCAGCCGAACCCCAGGGGGGTCCCACGAGCAGTACTTC. Translation: CASSRTPGGSHEQYF.